This T cell receptor (beta chain) was identified during a study of cytomegalovirus exposure and HLA in healthy donors. Overall study results and limits: Later analysis reportedly placed an Asian-associated ancestry cluster below the roughly 700-donor mean in N-insertions. Trimming of TCR beta V- and J-genes showed a link, identified in a later analysis, to a missense DCLRE1C variant. According to an earlier analysis, most TCR beta V segments yielded productive rearrangements about 87% or about 30% of the time.

Vbeta (60) and Jbeta (13) primers were used in the PCR. Clones were read by immunoSEQ multiplex PCR, and TCRdb kept only the in-frame ones, dropping some. There are approximately 70,000 clones in the sample; about three quarters occur only once, and more than 7.5% lies in the top ten. This clone has just a few counts. The antigen is not known. Losses at the gene ends were 2 bases for V and 7 bases for J; bases not matched to a gene: 5. The CDR3 covers 13 residues. The germline CDR1 and CDR2 sequences are SGHDT and YYEEEE. The sequencing sample was made of PBMCs. V and J are TRBV5-6 and TRBJ1-2, with 7 nucleotides matching TRBD1. The TCR comes from a man in his forties in good health and CMV-seronegative. DNA for the CDR3: TGTGCCAGCAGCTTCCAGGGGGACGGTGGCTACACCTTC. It yields the protein CASSFQGDGGYTF.